A selection of T cell receptor beta chains follows, all from one sample in a study of blood T cell repertoires in COVID-19. Assay used: immunoSEQ multiplex PCR; TCRdb lists only in-frame clones, some missing. The repertoire holds under 200,000 clones, with about 88% as singletons. Sequenced material: peripheral blood. The receptors derive from a man between 18 and 29 years old with acute or convalescent COVID-19. Each CDR3 is given with its conserved first and last residue. The order of the fields is CDR3 DNA, CDR3 protein, clone size, V gene, D gene, J gene. D genes are given only for firm matches. For some rows the clone size is stated as once, few or many, or as a class when expanded; others skip it.

cdr3_nt: TGCGCCAGCAGCCAACGAACGGGGAACACCGGGGAGCTGTTTTTT; cdr3_aa: CASSQRTGNTGELFF; clone_size: -; v_call: TRBV5-1; d_call: -; j_call: TRBJ2-2
cdr3_nt: TGTGCCAGCAGTTTCGGGTTACTGCCCCAGCATTTT; cdr3_aa: CASSFGLLPQHF; clone_size: few; v_call: TRBV12-3/TRBV12-4; d_call: -; j_call: TRBJ1-5
cdr3_nt: TGCGCCAGCAGCGGGGGGACTGGGGCCAACGTCCTGACTTTC; cdr3_aa: CASSGGTGANVLTF; clone_size: -; v_call: TRBV5-1; d_call: -; j_call: TRBJ2-6
cdr3_nt: TGTGCCAGCCGCGGACAGGGGGCTTTCGGGGAGCTGTTTTTT; cdr3_aa: CASRGQGAFGELFF; clone_size: -; v_call: TRBV6-1; d_call: TRBD1; j_call: TRBJ2-2
cdr3_nt: TGTGCCAGCAACGAGCAGTCAGGGTCCAATCAGCCCCAGCATTTT; cdr3_aa: CASNEQSGSNQPQHF; clone_size: -; v_call: TRBV4-2; d_call: -; j_call: TRBJ1-5
cdr3_nt: TGTGCCAGCAAACCTACCGGGACAGGGATATTATTCGCTTTCTTT; cdr3_aa: CASKPTGTGILFAFF; clone_size: -; v_call: TRBV2; d_call: TRBD1; j_call: TRBJ1-1
cdr3_nt: TGCGCCAGCAGCCAAGCACAGGTCAGTCTGAACACTGAAGCTTTCTTT; cdr3_aa: CASSQAQVSLNTEAFF; clone_size: -; v_call: TRBV4-1; d_call: -; j_call: TRBJ1-1
cdr3_nt: TGTGCCAGCAGCTTACCAGCGGGACATTCCGCTTTCTTT; cdr3_aa: CASSLPAGHSAFF; clone_size: few; v_call: TRBV7-2; d_call: -; j_call: TRBJ1-1
cdr3_nt: TGTGCCTGGGGGACTAGGCTCGAGACCCAGTACTTC; cdr3_aa: CAWGTRLETQYF; clone_size: few; v_call: TRBV30; d_call: TRBD2; j_call: TRBJ2-5
cdr3_nt: TGTGCCAGCAGCCCAGGGACAGGGGTCTACAATGAGCAGTTCTTC; cdr3_aa: CASSPGTGVYNEQFF; clone_size: -; v_call: TRBV27; d_call: TRBD1; j_call: TRBJ2-1
cdr3_nt: TGTGCCAGCAGCGTAGGGGGCAGAGATAATTCACCCCTCCACTTT; cdr3_aa: CASSVGGRDNSPLHF; clone_size: few; v_call: TRBV9; d_call: -; j_call: TRBJ1-6
cdr3_nt: TGTGCCTGGAGTGTCCCCGGAGGAGGATCACCCCTCCACTTT; cdr3_aa: CAWSVPGGGSPLHF; clone_size: -; v_call: TRBV30; d_call: -; j_call: TRBJ1-6
cdr3_nt: TGTGCCAGCAGCGAACAGGGAATTGGAAACACCATATATTTT; cdr3_aa: CASSEQGIGNTIYF; clone_size: -; v_call: TRBV9; d_call: -; j_call: TRBJ1-3
cdr3_nt: TGTGCCAGCAGAACTACGGAGTCCTGGGGAGATGGCTACACCTTC; cdr3_aa: CASRTTESWGDGYTF; clone_size: once; v_call: TRBV27; d_call: -; j_call: TRBJ1-2
cdr3_nt: TGCACCAGCAGCCAACCCCCGAGAGGGAGGGATCAGCCCCAGCATTTT; cdr3_aa: CTSSQPPRGRDQPQHF; clone_size: -; v_call: TRBV1; d_call: -; j_call: TRBJ1-5
cdr3_nt: TGTGCCAGCTCACTAAGACAGGGCGATGAGCAGTTCTTC; cdr3_aa: CASSLRQGDEQFF; clone_size: few; v_call: TRBV18; d_call: TRBD1; j_call: TRBJ2-1
cdr3_nt: TGTGCCAGTAGTATAAAGGGGATTAACTATGGCTACACCTTC; cdr3_aa: CASSIKGINYGYTF; clone_size: -; v_call: TRBV19; d_call: -; j_call: TRBJ1-2
cdr3_nt: TGTGCCAGCAGCTTAGACATGGCTGAAGCTTTCTTT; cdr3_aa: CASSLDMAEAFF; clone_size: -; v_call: TRBV7-9; d_call: -; j_call: TRBJ1-1
cdr3_nt: TGTGCCAGCTCACTTCAGCCGACCGGGAGGGTCTCCTACAATGAGCAGTTCTTC; cdr3_aa: CASSLQPTGRVSYNEQFF; clone_size: -; v_call: TRBV18; d_call: TRBD2; j_call: TRBJ2-1
cdr3_nt: TGTGCCAGCACCAGGCCGCAGGGGGACACTGAAGCTTTCTTT; cdr3_aa: CASTRPQGDTEAFF; clone_size: once; v_call: TRBV4-2; d_call: TRBD1; j_call: TRBJ1-1
cdr3_nt: TGTGCCAGCAGAGGACAGGGGGTAACCGAGCAGTACTTC; cdr3_aa: CASRGQGVTEQYF; clone_size: -; v_call: TRBV2; d_call: TRBD1; j_call: TRBJ2-7
cdr3_nt: TGTGCCAGCAGTTTATCTGGGGACACCCTCTACAATGAGCAGTTCTTC; cdr3_aa: CASSLSGDTLYNEQFF; clone_size: -; v_call: TRBV28; d_call: -; j_call: TRBJ2-1
cdr3_nt: TGTGCCAGCACGACAACAGAGACCCAGTACTTC; cdr3_aa: CASTTTETQYF; clone_size: -; v_call: TRBV2; d_call: -; j_call: TRBJ2-5
cdr3_nt: TGTGCCAGCAGTTTAGGACTCAACAGGGGGTATGGCTACACCTTC; cdr3_aa: CASSLGLNRGYGYTF; clone_size: -; v_call: TRBV28; d_call: TRBD1; j_call: TRBJ1-2
cdr3_nt: TGCGCCAGCAGCTTAAGAACAGGGGCCACGAATTCACCCCTCCACTTT; cdr3_aa: CASSLRTGATNSPLHF; clone_size: -; v_call: TRBV5-1; d_call: TRBD1; j_call: TRBJ1-6
cdr3_nt: TGCAGCGTCAGGACTAGCTGGGAGACCCAGTACTTC; cdr3_aa: CSVRTSWETQYF; clone_size: -; v_call: TRBV29-1; d_call: TRBD2; j_call: TRBJ2-5
cdr3_nt: TGTGCCAGCAGCACGGGGGGGTTTGTCGAAAAACTGTTTTTT; cdr3_aa: CASSTGGFVEKLFF; clone_size: -; v_call: TRBV5-8; d_call: -; j_call: TRBJ1-4
cdr3_nt: TGTGCCAGCAGTACGCACCGGACAGGGGTTGAAAACACCATATATTTT; cdr3_aa: CASSTHRTGVENTIYF; clone_size: -; v_call: TRBV6-6; d_call: TRBD1; j_call: TRBJ1-3
cdr3_nt: TGTGCCAGCAGCTCGACAGGGGACGAGGAGACCCAGTACTTC; cdr3_aa: CASSSTGDEETQYF; clone_size: -; v_call: TRBV7-3; d_call: TRBD1; j_call: TRBJ2-5
cdr3_nt: TGTGCCAGCAGTTTGAGACAGGGGAAAGTTAGCAATCAGCCCCAGCATTTT; cdr3_aa: CASSLRQGKVSNQPQHF; clone_size: once; v_call: TRBV28; d_call: TRBD1; j_call: TRBJ1-5
cdr3_nt: TGCAGCGCTTTCGGGACAGGGGCTTACTATGGCTACACCTTC; cdr3_aa: CSAFGTGAYYGYTF; clone_size: -; v_call: TRBV29-1; d_call: TRBD1; j_call: TRBJ1-2
cdr3_nt: TGTGCCAGCAGTTCCGGGACAGGGCTATCCTACGAGCAGTACTTC; cdr3_aa: CASSSGTGLSYEQYF; clone_size: once; v_call: TRBV27; d_call: TRBD1; j_call: TRBJ2-7
cdr3_nt: TGTGCCAGCAGCTTAGGTTCAGGACAGGGGACACTAGCCAAAAACATTCAGTACTTC; cdr3_aa: CASSLGSGQGTLAKNIQYF; clone_size: -; v_call: TRBV7-8; d_call: TRBD1; j_call: TRBJ2-4
cdr3_nt: TGTGCCAGCAGCTCGGAGGCGGATCAGCCCCAGCATTTT; cdr3_aa: CASSSEADQPQHF; clone_size: -; v_call: TRBV5-4; d_call: -; j_call: TRBJ1-5
cdr3_nt: TGTGCCAGCAGTCAGGACAGGGGAGGGCAAGAGACCCAGTACTTC; cdr3_aa: CASSQDRGGQETQYF; clone_size: -; v_call: TRBV2; d_call: TRBD1; j_call: TRBJ2-5
cdr3_nt: TGTGCCAGCAGCGTAGAAGGACAGGGGAGCTATGGCTACACCTTC; cdr3_aa: CASSVEGQGSYGYTF; clone_size: once; v_call: TRBV9; d_call: TRBD1; j_call: TRBJ1-2
cdr3_nt: TGCGCCAGCGGGGAGGCTAGCGGGGGTTTTGAGCAGTTCTTC; cdr3_aa: CASGEASGGFEQFF; clone_size: -; v_call: TRBV5-1; d_call: TRBD2; j_call: TRBJ2-1
cdr3_nt: TGCGCCAGCAAGGACCACAGGGGGCTTATAGAGACCCAGTACTTC; cdr3_aa: CASKDHRGLIETQYF; clone_size: -; v_call: TRBV10-2; d_call: TRBD1; j_call: TRBJ2-5
cdr3_nt: TGCAGTGCTAGTGGACCTAGGTCAGGGGGATTGAACACTGAAGCTTTCTTT; cdr3_aa: CSASGPRSGGLNTEAFF; clone_size: -; v_call: TRBV20-1; d_call: TRBD1; j_call: TRBJ1-1
cdr3_nt: TGTGCCAGCAGTTACGCCGGGGAGGCTAATGAAAAACTGTTTTTT; cdr3_aa: CASSYAGEANEKLFF; clone_size: -; v_call: TRBV6-6; d_call: -; j_call: TRBJ1-4
cdr3_nt: TGTGCCAGCAGCACACGTTCCAACACCGGGGAGCTGTTTTTT; cdr3_aa: CASSTRSNTGELFF; clone_size: -; v_call: TRBV3-1/TRBV3-2; d_call: -; j_call: TRBJ2-2
cdr3_nt: TGTGCCAGCAGTTATAGGGGCAGAGAAGCTTTCTTT; cdr3_aa: CASSYRGREAFF; clone_size: -; v_call: TRBV28; d_call: -; j_call: TRBJ1-1
cdr3_nt: TGCGCCAGCACTATGCGGCTTACTAACTATGGCTACACCTTC; cdr3_aa: CASTMRLTNYGYTF; clone_size: few; v_call: TRBV10-2; d_call: -; j_call: TRBJ1-2
cdr3_nt: TGCGCCAGCAGCACGGGACAGCCACCCCTCCACTTT; cdr3_aa: CASSTGQPPLHF; clone_size: -; v_call: TRBV5-1; d_call: TRBD1; j_call: TRBJ1-6
cdr3_nt: TGTGCCAGCAGTCTCACTCCCGGGGAGCTGTTTTTT; cdr3_aa: CASSLTPGELFF; clone_size: -; v_call: TRBV27; d_call: -; j_call: TRBJ2-2
cdr3_nt: TGTGCCAGCAGCACCAGGGGTGGAAGCGGCTACACCTTC; cdr3_aa: CASSTRGGSGYTF; clone_size: once; v_call: TRBV9; d_call: -; j_call: TRBJ1-2
cdr3_nt: TGTGCCAGCAGCCAAGAGCAGGGTCAGGGTGATGAGCAGTTCTTC; cdr3_aa: CASSQEQGQGDEQFF; clone_size: once; v_call: TRBV4-2; d_call: -; j_call: TRBJ2-1
cdr3_nt: TGTGCCAGCTCACCAAATCAGGGGGTCACTGAAGCTTTCTTT; cdr3_aa: CASSPNQGVTEAFF; clone_size: -; v_call: TRBV18; d_call: TRBD1; j_call: TRBJ1-1
cdr3_nt: TGTGCCAGCAGCCCTGGACAGGTTGTCAATTCACCCCTCCACTTT; cdr3_aa: CASSPGQVVNSPLHF; clone_size: once; v_call: TRBV3-1/TRBV3-2; d_call: TRBD1; j_call: TRBJ1-6
cdr3_nt: TGTGCCAGCAGCCCAGACAGGTACAAAAACATTCAGTACTTC; cdr3_aa: CASSPDRYKNIQYF; clone_size: once; v_call: TRBV7-3; d_call: -; j_call: TRBJ2-4
cdr3_nt: TGTGCCAGCAGCTTGGTAGCCGAGTTCAGTAGTGGCAGGGGTTTAGGGGAGCAGTTCTTC; cdr3_aa: CASSLVAEFSSGRGLGEQFF; clone_size: -; v_call: TRBV5-5; d_call: -; j_call: TRBJ2-1
cdr3_nt: TGCGCCAGCAGCTCCCGACTAGCGGGGGTTGTCGGGGAGCTGTTTTTT; cdr3_aa: CASSSRLAGVVGELFF; clone_size: -; v_call: TRBV5-1; d_call: TRBD2; j_call: TRBJ2-2
cdr3_nt: TGCGCCAGCAGCGAAGAAACTAGCTCCTACGAGCAGTACTTC; cdr3_aa: CASSEETSSYEQYF; clone_size: once; v_call: TRBV5-1; d_call: -; j_call: TRBJ2-7
cdr3_nt: TGTGCCAGCGACGGGACAGGGGGCAACACTGAAGCTTTCTTT; cdr3_aa: CASDGTGGNTEAFF; clone_size: -; v_call: TRBV11-2; d_call: TRBD1; j_call: TRBJ1-1
cdr3_nt: TGTGCCAGAAACCTCGAGGGGGCTCCCCTCCACTTT; cdr3_aa: CARNLEGAPLHF; clone_size: once; v_call: TRBV5-3; d_call: TRBD1; j_call: TRBJ1-6
cdr3_nt: TGTGCCAGCAGTGAAATGGGGGGGAGAACTGAAAAACTGTTTTTT; cdr3_aa: CASSEMGGRTEKLFF; clone_size: -; v_call: TRBV6-1; d_call: -; j_call: TRBJ1-4
cdr3_nt: TGTGCCAGCAGCCCGAGCGGCCATCTCGCTGAAGCTTTCTTT; cdr3_aa: CASSPSGHLAEAFF; clone_size: -; v_call: TRBV7-2; d_call: -; j_call: TRBJ1-1
cdr3_nt: TGTGCCAGCAGCGTAGTCACAGGGGGAATGAACACCGGGGAGCTGTTTTTT; cdr3_aa: CASSVVTGGMNTGELFF; clone_size: -; v_call: TRBV9; d_call: TRBD1; j_call: TRBJ2-2
cdr3_nt: TGCGCCAGCAGCTTGGACGGGATCAATCAGCCCCAGCATTTT; cdr3_aa: CASSLDGINQPQHF; clone_size: -; v_call: TRBV5-1; d_call: -; j_call: TRBJ1-5